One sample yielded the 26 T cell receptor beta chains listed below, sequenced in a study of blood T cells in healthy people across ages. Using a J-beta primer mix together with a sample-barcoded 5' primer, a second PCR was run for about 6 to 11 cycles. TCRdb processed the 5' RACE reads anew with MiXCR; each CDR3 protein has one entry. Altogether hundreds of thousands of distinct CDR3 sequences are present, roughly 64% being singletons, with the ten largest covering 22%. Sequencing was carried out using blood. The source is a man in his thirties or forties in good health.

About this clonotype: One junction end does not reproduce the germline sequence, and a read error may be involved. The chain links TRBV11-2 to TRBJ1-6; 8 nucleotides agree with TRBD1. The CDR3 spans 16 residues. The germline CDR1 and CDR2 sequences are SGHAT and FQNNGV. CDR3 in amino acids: CACSSRDRGGKVPLHF. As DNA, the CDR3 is TGTGCCTGCAGCTCCCGAGACAGGGGAGGAAAGGTGCCCCTCCACTTT.

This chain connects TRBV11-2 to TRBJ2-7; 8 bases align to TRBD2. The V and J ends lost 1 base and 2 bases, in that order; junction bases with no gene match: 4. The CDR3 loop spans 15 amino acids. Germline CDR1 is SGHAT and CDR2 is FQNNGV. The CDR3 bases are TGTGCCAGCAGCTTAGGGGCGGGGGGCCCCTACGAGCAGTACTTC. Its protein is CASSLGAGGPYEQYF.

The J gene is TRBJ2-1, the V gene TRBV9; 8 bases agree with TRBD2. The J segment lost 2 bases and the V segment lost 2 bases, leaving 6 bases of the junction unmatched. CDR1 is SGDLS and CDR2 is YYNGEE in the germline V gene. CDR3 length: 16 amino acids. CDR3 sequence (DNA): TGTGCCAGCAGCGTTATTACGGGAGGGACCTACAATGAGCAGTTCTTC. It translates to CASSVITGGTYNEQFF.

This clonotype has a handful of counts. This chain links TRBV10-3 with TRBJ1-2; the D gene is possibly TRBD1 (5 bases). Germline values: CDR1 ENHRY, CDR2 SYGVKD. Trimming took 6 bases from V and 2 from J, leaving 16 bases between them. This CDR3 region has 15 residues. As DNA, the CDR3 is TGTGCCATCAGCGAATCCCGACAGTACAACTATGGCTACACCTTC. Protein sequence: CAISESRQYNYGYTF.

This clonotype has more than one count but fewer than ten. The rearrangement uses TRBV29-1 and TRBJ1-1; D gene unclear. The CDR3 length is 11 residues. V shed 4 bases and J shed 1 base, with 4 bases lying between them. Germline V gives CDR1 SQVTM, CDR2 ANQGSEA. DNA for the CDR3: TGCAGCGTTGGCAAGAACACTGAAGCTTTCTTT. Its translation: CSVGKNTEAFF.

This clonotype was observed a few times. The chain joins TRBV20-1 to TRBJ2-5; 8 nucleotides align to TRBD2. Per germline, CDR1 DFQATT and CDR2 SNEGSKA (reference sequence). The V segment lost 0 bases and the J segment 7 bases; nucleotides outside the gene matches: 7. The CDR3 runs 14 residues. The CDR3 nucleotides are TGCAGTGCTAGAGAGGCAGCGGGAGTCGGGACCCAGTACTTC. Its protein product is CSAREAAGVGTQYF.

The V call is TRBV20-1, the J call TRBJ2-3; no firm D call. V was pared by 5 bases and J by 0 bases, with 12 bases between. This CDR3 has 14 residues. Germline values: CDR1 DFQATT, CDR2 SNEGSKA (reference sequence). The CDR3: CSADTHLSTDTQYF. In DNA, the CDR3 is TGCAGTGCTGACACACACCTTAGCACAGATACGCAGTATTTT.

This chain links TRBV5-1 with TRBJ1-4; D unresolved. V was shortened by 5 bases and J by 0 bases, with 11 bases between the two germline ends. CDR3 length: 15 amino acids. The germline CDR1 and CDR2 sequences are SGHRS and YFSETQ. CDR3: CASSLFPTTNEKLFF. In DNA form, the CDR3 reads TGCGCCAGCAGTTTGTTCCCCACAACTAATGAAAAACTGTTTTTT. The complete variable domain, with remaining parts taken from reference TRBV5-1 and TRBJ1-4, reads KAGVTQTPRYLIKTRGQQVTLSCSPISGHRSVSWYQQTPGQGLQFLFEYFSETQRNKGNFPGRFSGRQFSNSRSEMNVSTLELGDSALYLCASSLFPTTNEKLFFGSGTQLSVL.

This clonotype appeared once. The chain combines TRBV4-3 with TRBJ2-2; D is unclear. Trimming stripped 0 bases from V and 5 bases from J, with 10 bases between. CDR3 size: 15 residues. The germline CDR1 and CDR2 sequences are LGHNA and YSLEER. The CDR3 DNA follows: TGCGCCAGCAGCCAAGATCTCGGTGAGACCGGGGAGCTGTTTTTT. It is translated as CASSQDLGETGELFF.

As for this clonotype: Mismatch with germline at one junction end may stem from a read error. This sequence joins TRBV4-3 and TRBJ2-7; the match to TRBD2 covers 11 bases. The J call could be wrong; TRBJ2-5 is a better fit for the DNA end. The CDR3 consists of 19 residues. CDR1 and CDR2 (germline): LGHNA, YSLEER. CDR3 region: CAGSQEPELTSGMAETQYF. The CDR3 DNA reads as TGCGCCGGCAGCCAAGAACCCGAATTGACTAGCGGGATGGCAGAGACCCAGTACTTC.

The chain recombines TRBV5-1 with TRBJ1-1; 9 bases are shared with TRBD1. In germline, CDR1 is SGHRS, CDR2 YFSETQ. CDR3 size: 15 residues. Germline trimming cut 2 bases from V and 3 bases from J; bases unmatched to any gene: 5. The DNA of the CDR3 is TGCGCCAGCAGCTTCCGGGACAGGGTATACACTGAAGCTTTCTTT. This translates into CASSFRDRVYTEAFF. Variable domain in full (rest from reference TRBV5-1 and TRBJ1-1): KAGVTQTPRYLIKTRGQQVTLSCSPISGHRSVSWYQQTPGQGLQFLFEYFSETQRNKGNFPGRFSGRQFSNSRSEMNVSTLELGDSALYLCASSFRDRVYTEAFFGQGTRLTVV.

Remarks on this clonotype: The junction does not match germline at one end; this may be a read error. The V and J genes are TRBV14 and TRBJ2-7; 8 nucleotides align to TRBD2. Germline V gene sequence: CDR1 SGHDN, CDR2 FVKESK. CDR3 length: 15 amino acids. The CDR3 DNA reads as TGTGCCAGCAGTCAAGATAGCGGGATTGGCTACGAGCAGTACTTC. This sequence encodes CASSQDSGIGYEQYF.

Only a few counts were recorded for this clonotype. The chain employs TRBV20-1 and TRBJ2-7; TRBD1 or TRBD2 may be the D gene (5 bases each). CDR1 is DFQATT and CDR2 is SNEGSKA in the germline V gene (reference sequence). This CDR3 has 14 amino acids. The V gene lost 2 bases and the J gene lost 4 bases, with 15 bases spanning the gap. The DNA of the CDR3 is TGCAGTGCTAGAAGTGAGAGGGGAAGATACGAGCAGTACTTC. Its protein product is CSARSERGRYEQYF.

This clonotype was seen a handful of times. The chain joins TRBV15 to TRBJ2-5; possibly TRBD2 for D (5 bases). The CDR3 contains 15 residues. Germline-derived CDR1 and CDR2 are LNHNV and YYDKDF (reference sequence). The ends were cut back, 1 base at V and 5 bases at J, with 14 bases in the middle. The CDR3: CATSRGFEGVETQYF. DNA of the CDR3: TGTGCCACCAGCAGAGGGTTCGAGGGAGTGGAGACCCAGTACTTC.

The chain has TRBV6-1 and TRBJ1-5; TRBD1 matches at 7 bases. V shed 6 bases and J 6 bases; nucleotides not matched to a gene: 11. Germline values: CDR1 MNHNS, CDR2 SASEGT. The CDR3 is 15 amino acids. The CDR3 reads CASRMTGNSGQPQHF. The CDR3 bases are TGTGCCAGCAGGATGACAGGGAATTCTGGTCAGCCCCAGCATTTT.

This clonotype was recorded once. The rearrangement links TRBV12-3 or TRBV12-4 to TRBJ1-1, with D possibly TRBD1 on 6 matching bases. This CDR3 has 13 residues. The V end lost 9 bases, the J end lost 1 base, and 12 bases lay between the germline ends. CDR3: CASMDSGNTEAFF. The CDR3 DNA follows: TGTGCCAGTATGGACAGTGGGAACACTGAAGCTTTCTTT.

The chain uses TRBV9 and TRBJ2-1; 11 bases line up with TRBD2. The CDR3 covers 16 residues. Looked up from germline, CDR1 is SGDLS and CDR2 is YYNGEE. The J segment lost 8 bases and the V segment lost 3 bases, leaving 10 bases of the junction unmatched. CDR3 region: CASSGFSGRVIDEQFF. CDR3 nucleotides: TGTGCCAGCAGCGGATTTAGCGGGAGGGTAATCGATGAGCAGTTCTTC.

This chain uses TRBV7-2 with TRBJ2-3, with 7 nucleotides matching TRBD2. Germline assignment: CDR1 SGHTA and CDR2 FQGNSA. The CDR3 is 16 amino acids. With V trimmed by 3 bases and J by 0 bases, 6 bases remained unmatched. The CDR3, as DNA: TGTGCCAGCAGCTTTGATAGCGGGCTTAGCACAGATACGCAGTATTTT. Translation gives CASSFDSGLSTDTQYF.

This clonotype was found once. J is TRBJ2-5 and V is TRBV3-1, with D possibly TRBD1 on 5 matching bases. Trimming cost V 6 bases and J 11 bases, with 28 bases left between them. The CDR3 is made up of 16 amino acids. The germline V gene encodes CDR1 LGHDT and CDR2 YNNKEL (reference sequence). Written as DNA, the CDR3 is TGTGCCAGCAGTCAGGGTCTCGCGGAAGGTCGAGGTGAGCAGTACTTC. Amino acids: CASSQGLAEGRGEQYF.

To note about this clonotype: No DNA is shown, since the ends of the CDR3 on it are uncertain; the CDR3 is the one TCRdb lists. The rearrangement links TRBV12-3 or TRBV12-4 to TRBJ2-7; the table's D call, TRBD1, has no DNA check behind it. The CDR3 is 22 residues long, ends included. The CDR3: CASSLMRGGYTFGSGTKETQYF.

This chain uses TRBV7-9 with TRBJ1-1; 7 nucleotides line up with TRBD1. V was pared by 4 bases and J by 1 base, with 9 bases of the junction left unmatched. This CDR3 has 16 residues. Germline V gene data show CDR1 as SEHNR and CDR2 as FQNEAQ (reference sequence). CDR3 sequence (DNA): TGTGCCAGCAGCTCCGACAGGGTCGAGTCGAACACTGAAGCTTTCTTT. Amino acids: CASSSDRVESNTEAFF.

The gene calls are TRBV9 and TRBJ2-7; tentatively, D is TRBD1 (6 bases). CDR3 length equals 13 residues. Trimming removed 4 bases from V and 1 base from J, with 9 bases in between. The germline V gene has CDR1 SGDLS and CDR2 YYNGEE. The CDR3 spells CASSSGESYEQYF. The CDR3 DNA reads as TGTGCCAGCAGCTCAGGGGAATCCTACGAGCAGTACTTC.

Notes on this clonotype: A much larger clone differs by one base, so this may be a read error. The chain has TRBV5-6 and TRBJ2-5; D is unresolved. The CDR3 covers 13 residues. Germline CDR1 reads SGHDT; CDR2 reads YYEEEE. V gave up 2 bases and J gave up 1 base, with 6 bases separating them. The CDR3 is CASSFAVQETQYF. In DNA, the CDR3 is TGTGCCAGCAGCTTTGCGGTCCAAGAGACCCAGTACTTC.

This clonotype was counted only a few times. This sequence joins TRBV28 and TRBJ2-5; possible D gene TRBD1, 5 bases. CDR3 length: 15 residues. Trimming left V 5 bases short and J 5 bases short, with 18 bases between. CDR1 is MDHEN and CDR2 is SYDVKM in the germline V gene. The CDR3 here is CASSLGPDTGETQYF. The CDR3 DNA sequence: TGTGCCAGCAGTCTGGGGCCGGATACCGGGGAGACCCAGTACTTC.

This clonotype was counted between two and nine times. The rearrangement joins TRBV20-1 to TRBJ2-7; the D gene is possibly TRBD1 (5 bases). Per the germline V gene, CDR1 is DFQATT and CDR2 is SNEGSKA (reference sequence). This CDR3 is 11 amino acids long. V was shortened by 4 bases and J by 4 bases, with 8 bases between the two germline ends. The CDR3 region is CSANQGYEQYF. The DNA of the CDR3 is TGCAGTGCTAACCAGGGTTACGAGCAGTACTTC.

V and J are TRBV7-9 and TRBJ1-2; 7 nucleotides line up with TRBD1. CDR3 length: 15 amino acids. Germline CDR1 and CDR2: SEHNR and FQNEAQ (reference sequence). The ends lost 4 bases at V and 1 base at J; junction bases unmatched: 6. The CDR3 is CASSSGTDYNYGYTF. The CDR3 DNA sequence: TGTGCCAGCAGCTCCGGGACAGACTATAACTATGGCTACACCTTC. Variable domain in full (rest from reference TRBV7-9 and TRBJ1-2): DTGVSQNPRHKITKRGQNVTFRCDPISEHNRLYWYRQTLGQGPEFLTYFQNEAQLEKSRLLSDRFSAERPKGSFSTLEIQRTEQGDSAMYLCASSSGTDYNYGYTFGSGTRLTVV.